The entry below gives a single T cell receptor (beta chain) sequence along with its context. The data were taken from a study of blood T cell repertoires in COVID-19. Looking at the study overall: Whether acute or convalescent, the COVID-19 samples came from the United States, Italy and Spain. PBMCs, B-cell-depleted T cells, or T cells provided the cDNA or gDNA that made up the material.

Trimming left V 2 bases short and J 7 bases short, with 11 bases between. The length of the CDR3 is 14 residues. Germline CDR1 and CDR2: SGHTA and FQGNSA. Per the original data handling: The assay estimated nucleated cells by amplifying reference gene primers. The assay was immunoSEQ multiplex PCR, and TCRdb's table has in-frame clones only and misses some. The V and J calls and the clone size are those of that table, but D and trimming were determined from the DNA. The table shows 170,000 or so clones, with approximately 88% occurring only once. Sequencing used peripheral blood. V usage is TRBV7-2 and J usage is TRBJ1-4; a possible D gene is TRBD1 (6 bases). The TCR sequence derives from a woman aged 55-70 years with acute or convalescent COVID-19. The CDR3 DNA is TGTGCCAGCAGCTTAAGCAGGGGAAGTGAAAAACTGTTTTTT. Translation gives CASSLSRGSEKLFF.